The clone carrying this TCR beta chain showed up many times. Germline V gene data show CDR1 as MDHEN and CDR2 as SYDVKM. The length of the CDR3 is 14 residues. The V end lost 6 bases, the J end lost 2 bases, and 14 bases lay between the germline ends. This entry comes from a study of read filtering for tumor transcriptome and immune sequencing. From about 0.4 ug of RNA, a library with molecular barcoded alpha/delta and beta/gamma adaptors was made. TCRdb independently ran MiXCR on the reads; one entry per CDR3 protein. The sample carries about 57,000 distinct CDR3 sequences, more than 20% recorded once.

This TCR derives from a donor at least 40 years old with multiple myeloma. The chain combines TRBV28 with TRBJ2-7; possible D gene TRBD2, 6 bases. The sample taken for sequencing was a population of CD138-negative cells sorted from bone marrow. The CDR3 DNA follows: TGTGCCAGCAGGCCCCGCGGGGAAGCCTACGAGCAGTACTTC. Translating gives CASRPRGEAYEQYF.